Listed here are 24 T cell receptor beta chains from one sample, sequenced in a study of blood T cell repertoires in COVID-19. Method: immunoSEQ multiplex PCR; TCRdb's copy keeps in-frame clones and lacks some. The sample records some 170,000 clones, over 75% being singletons. Sequences were obtained from PBMCs or T cells enriched from blood (not recorded which). These receptors were taken from a human donor with acute COVID-19. The donor label of this sample is uncertain.

The table lists this clone with a few counts. The V and J genes are TRBV10-3 and TRBJ1-2, with D possibly TRBD1 on 5 matching bases. V gave up 9 bases and J gave up 5 bases, with 16 bases separating them. CDR1 and CDR2 (germline): ENHRY, SYGVKD. The CDR3 is 13 residues long. In DNA, the CDR3 is TGTGCCATAGGGGCAGATAATCTGTATGGCTACACCTTC. Protein: CAIGADNLYGYTF.

The chain has TRBV2 and TRBJ2-3, with 8 bases fitting TRBD1. The CDR3 spans 14 residues. The trim removed 4 bases at V and 6 bases at J, leaving 6 bases unmatched. The germline V gene encodes CDR1 SNHLY and CDR2 FYNNEI. Written as DNA, the CDR3 is TGTGCCAGCAGTGGGGGGCAGGGGGCCGATACGCAGTATTTT. Residues: CASSGGQGADTQYF.

The chain recombines TRBV5-1 with TRBJ2-7; 7 bases agree with TRBD2. The CDR3 runs 14 residues. Per the germline V gene, CDR1 is SGHRS and CDR2 is YFSETQ. The J segment lost 3 bases and the V segment lost 3 bases, leaving 6 bases of the junction unmatched. CDR3 loop: CASSSRGEGYEQYF. CDR3 sequence (DNA): TGCGCCAGCAGCTCACGGGGGGAAGGCTACGAGCAGTACTTC.

The CDR3 spells CASSGGIQNTEAFF. The CDR3 DNA reads TGTGCCAGCAGTGGCGGAATCCAGAACACTGAAGCTTTCTTT. This chain uses TRBV2 with TRBJ1-1; no firm D call. The V end lost 4 bases, the J end lost 1 base, and 10 bases lay between the germline ends. This CDR3 has 14 residues. Per germline, CDR1 SNHLY and CDR2 FYNNEI.

The chain uses TRBV19 and TRBJ1-1; D is undetermined. The germline V gene has CDR1 LNHDA and CDR2 SQIVND (reference sequence). The CDR3 is 14 amino acids. Trimming pared 5 bases from V and 4 bases from J, leaving 14 bases between. The CDR3 reads CASSWPGMGTEAFF. The DNA of the CDR3 is TGTGCCAGTAGTTGGCCGGGAATGGGCACTGAAGCTTTCTTT.

This chain connects TRBV6-6 to TRBJ2-2; TRBD2 matches at 7 bases. The length of the CDR3 is 12 residues. Germline lookup yields CDR1 MNHNY and CDR2 SVGAGI (reference sequence). The ends lost 6 bases at V and 5 bases at J; junction bases unmatched: 0. CDR3 amino acids: CASRAGTGELFF. The CDR3 nucleotides read TGTGCCAGCAGAGCGGGGACCGGGGAGCTGTTTTTT.

A word on this clone: The same CDR3 also results from other DNA sequences found in this sample. The CDR3 nucleotides read TGTGCCAGCAGCTTGGAGGGACAGGGAACAGATACGCAGTATTTT. This translates into CASSLEGQGTDTQYF. The chain employs TRBV5-6 and TRBJ2-3; TRBD1 agrees at 9 bases. Germline CDR1 and CDR2: SGHDT and YYEEEE. CDR3 length: 15 residues. V shed 0 bases and J 3 bases; nucleotides not matched to a gene: 2.

CDR3 residues: CASSQDVGPYGYTF. The CDR3 nucleotides are TGTGCCAGCAGCCAAGACGTGGGGCCCTATGGCTACACCTTC. The chain is built from TRBV4-2 and TRBJ1-2; D is perhaps TRBD1 (5 bases). Germline CDR1 reads LGHNA; CDR2 reads YNFKEQ. The V gene lost 0 bases and the J gene lost 4 bases, with 9 bases spanning the gap. The CDR3 has 14 amino acids.

The V call is TRBV14, the J call TRBJ2-3; D remains ambiguous. The germline V and J ends were trimmed by 4 bases and 2 bases, with 13 bases remaining between them. The germline CDR1 and CDR2 sequences are SGHDN and FVKESK. The CDR3 is 15 amino acids. CDR3 sequence: CASSLAPRLTDTQYF. In DNA form, the CDR3 reads TGTGCCAGCAGCCTAGCACCCCGCCTCACAGATACGCAGTATTTT. Complete variable domain (other parts from reference TRBV14 and TRBJ2-3): EAGVTQFPSHSVIEKGQTVTLRCDPISGHDNLYWYRRVMGKEIKFLLHFVKESKQDESGMPNNRFLAERTGGTYSTLKVQPAELEDSGVYFCASSLAPRLTDTQYFGPGTRLTVL.

The CDR3 sequence is CASSLVAGGQNEQYF. The CDR3 coding sequence is TGCGCCAGCAGCTTGGTAGCGGGGGGGCAGAACGAGCAGTACTTC. The chain recombines TRBV5-1 with TRBJ2-7; TRBD2 matches at 11 bases. The CDR3 has 15 amino acids. Trimming removed 0 bases from V and 5 bases from J; junction bases left unmatched: 4. The V gene's germline CDR1 is SGHRS and CDR2 YFSETQ.

This sequence joins TRBV29-1 and TRBJ1-3; D is unresolved. This CDR3 contains 14 residues. Germline V gives CDR1 SQVTM, CDR2 ANQGSEA. Trimming stripped 0 bases from V and 0 bases from J, with 6 bases between. CDR3 bases: TGCAGCGTTGAAGACATAGACTCTGGAAACACCATATATTTT. Its protein is CSVEDIDSGNTIYF.

This clone was recorded only once. This chain links TRBV29-1 with TRBJ1-1; weak D call: TRBD1 (6 bases). The CDR3 runs to 13 residues. The V gene lost 6 bases and the J gene lost 4 bases, with 15 bases spanning the gap. Germline V CDR1 and CDR2: SQVTM, ANQGSEA. In DNA, the CDR3 is TGCAGCGTCCAGGGAGGGGGGGGCACTGAAGCTTTCTTT. Its translation is CSVQGGGGTEAFF. The variable domain in full, completed from reference TRBV29-1 and TRBJ1-1, reads SAVISQKPSRDICQRGTSLTIQCQVDSQVTMMFWYRQQPGQSLTLIATANQGSEATYESGFVIDKFPISRPNLTFSTLTVSNMSPEDSSIYLCSVQGGGGTEAFFGQGTRLTVV.

The genes are TRBV6-1 and TRBJ2-5; D gene ambiguous. The CDR3 covers 12 residues. The germline V and J ends were trimmed by 0 bases and 4 bases, with 3 bases remaining between them. Germline V gene sequence: CDR1 MNHNS, CDR2 SASEGT. CDR3 bases: TGTGCCAGCAGTGAAGCCCTAGAGACCCAGTACTTC. It specifies CASSEALETQYF.

CDR3 sequence reads: CASSLVDSLNTEAFF. For the CDR3, the DNA is TGCGCCAGCAGCCTTGTGGACAGTCTGAACACTGAAGCTTTCTTT. The chain couples TRBV5-1 to TRBJ1-1, with D maybe TRBD1 (6 bases). Trimming left V 4 bases short and J 0 bases short, with 13 bases between. CDR1 is SGHRS, CDR2 YFSETQ, per germline. The CDR3 spans 15 residues.

This clone was observed once. The chain recombines TRBV2 with TRBJ1-4, with no clear D. The V gene's germline CDR1 is SNHLY and CDR2 FYNNEI. V was trimmed by 5 bases and J by 5 bases, leaving 12 bases between them. This CDR3 comprises 14 residues. CDR3 residues: CASSPRVLNEKLFF. DNA for the CDR3: TGTGCCAGCAGTCCTCGGGTCCTGAATGAAAAACTGTTTTTT.

This chain connects TRBV30 to TRBJ1-5, with 7 bases fitting TRBD1. V dropped 5 bases and J dropped 4; count of bases not matched to a gene: 11. Per germline, CDR1 GTSNPN and CDR2 SVGIG (reference sequence). The CDR3 is 15 amino acids. The CDR3 sequence is CAWGYRGEVNQPQHF. In DNA, the CDR3 is TGTGCCTGGGGGTACAGGGGAGAGGTAAATCAGCCCCAGCATTTT.

The V and J genes are TRBV30 and TRBJ1-2, with 7 bases lining up with TRBD1. Germline-derived CDR1 and CDR2 are GTSNPN and SVGIG (reference sequence). V dropped 3 bases and J dropped 5; count of bases not matched to a gene: 6. This CDR3 contains 13 residues. The CDR3 protein is CAWRTRDRYGYTF. In DNA form, the CDR3 reads TGTGCCTGGAGGACCCGGGACAGATATGGCTACACCTTC. Based on the CDR3 plus reference TRBV30 and TRBJ1-2, the full variable domain is SQTIHQWPATLVQPVGSPLSLECTVEGTSNPNLYWYRQAAGRGLQLLFYSVGIGQISSEVPQNLSASRPQDRQFILSSKKLLLSDSGFYLCAWRTRDRYGYTFGSGTRLTVV.

The gene calls are TRBV19 and TRBJ2-7; 8 positions match TRBD1. V shed 5 bases and J 7 bases; nucleotides not matched to a gene: 13. This CDR3 has 15 residues. Germline V gene data show CDR1 as LNHDA and CDR2 as SQIVND (reference sequence). DNA for the CDR3: TGTGCCAGTAGTTCCCCAAGACAGGGGTGGAGGGAGCAGTACTTC. This gives the protein CASSSPRQGWREQYF.

This clone showed up just once. This rearrangement joins TRBV7-2 to TRBJ1-3, with no clear D. Germline CDR1 reads SGHTA; CDR2 reads FQGNSA. This CDR3 is 15 amino acids long. V was pared by 5 bases and J by 2 bases, with 13 bases between. As DNA, the CDR3 is TGTGCCAGCAGCCCCCAAGGAGGAACTGGAAACACCATATATTTT. Amino acids: CASSPQGGTGNTIYF.

The chain has TRBV11-2 and TRBJ1-3, with D maybe TRBD1 (6 bases). This CDR3 region has 17 residues. Deletions cut 5 bases from V and 5 bases from J, with 22 bases between. CDR1 and CDR2 (germline): SGHAT, FQNNGV. As DNA, the CDR3 is TGTGCCAGCAGCCAGCCCCCACAGGGAAGGAGCAGAAACACCATATATTTT. This gives the protein CASSQPPQGRSRNTIYF.

This chain links TRBV3-1 (or the pseudogene TRBV3-2) with TRBJ2-7, with a tentative D call TRBD2 (6 bases). The CDR3 runs 15 residues. Trimming shortened V by 4 bases and J by 1 base, and 14 bases separated the two germline ends. Per germline, CDR1 LGHDT and CDR2 YNNKEL (reference sequence). For the CDR3, the DNA is TGTGCCAGCAGCCGACCTTACGGGGGTTCCTACGAGCAGTACTTC. Residues: CASSRPYGGSYEQYF.

V is TRBV18 and J is TRBJ1-3, with unresolved D. CDR1 is KGHSH and CDR2 is LQKENI in the germline V gene. This CDR3 is 16 amino acids long. Between the trimmed V and J ends, which lost 3 bases and 0 bases, there was a span of 12 bases. The CDR3 nucleotides read TGTGCCAGCTCACCTGGCCCGCGACTCTCTGGAAACACCATATATTTT. Translated: CASSPGPRLSGNTIYF.

The V and J genes are TRBV7-9 and TRBJ2-2, with D uncertain. CDR1 and CDR2 (germline): SEHNR, FQNEAQ (reference sequence). The CDR3 extends over 13 amino acids. V dropped 3 bases and J dropped 5 bases, with 7 bases sitting between them. CDR3 in amino acids: CASSLYATGELFF. For the CDR3, the DNA is TGTGCCAGCAGCTTGTACGCGACCGGGGAGCTGTTTTTT.

The chain carries TRBV7-9 and TRBJ2-7; 12 nucleotides match TRBD2. The germline gives CDR1 SEHNR, CDR2 FQNEAQ (reference sequence). The CDR3 covers 18 residues. V shed 4 bases, J shed 0 bases, and the junction held 10 bases outside the gene matches. The CDR3 coding sequence is TGTGCCAGCAGCTCTCTCTCGACTAGCGGGGGTTCCTCCTACGAGCAGTACTTC. It translates to CASSSLSTSGGSSYEQYF. The variable domain in full, completed from reference TRBV7-9 and TRBJ2-7, reads DTGVSQNPRHKITKRGQNVTFRCDPISEHNRLYWYRQTLGQGPEFLTYFQNEAQLEKSRLLSDRFSAERPKGSFSTLEIQRTEQGDSAMYLCASSSLSTSGGSSYEQYFGPGTRLTVT.